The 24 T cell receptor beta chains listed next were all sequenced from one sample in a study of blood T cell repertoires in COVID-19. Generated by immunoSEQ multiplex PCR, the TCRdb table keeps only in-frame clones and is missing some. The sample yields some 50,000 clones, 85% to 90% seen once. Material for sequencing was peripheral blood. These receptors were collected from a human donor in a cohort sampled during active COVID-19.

Here the CDR3 reads CASSRGPSRTGNTIYF. The CDR3 DNA reads as TGTGCCAGCAGCCGAGGGCCCTCGCGAACTGGAAACACCATATATTTT. The V call is TRBV3-1 (or the pseudogene TRBV3-2), the J call TRBJ1-3; no firm D call. Trimming left V 4 bases short and J 2 bases short, with 15 bases between. This CDR3 has 16 residues. The germline V gene encodes CDR1 LGHDT and CDR2 YNNKEL (reference sequence).

The CDR3 sequence: CASSLNTGRNSPLHF. The CDR3 nucleotides read TGTGCCAGCAGTTTAAATACAGGTCGTAATTCACCCCTCCACTTT. The chain uses TRBV28 and TRBJ1-6; the D gene is possibly TRBD1 (5 bases). The CDR3 consists of 15 residues. With 2 bases removed from V and 6 bases from J, the gap between germline ends came to 11 bases. Germline lookup yields CDR1 MDHEN and CDR2 SYDVKM.

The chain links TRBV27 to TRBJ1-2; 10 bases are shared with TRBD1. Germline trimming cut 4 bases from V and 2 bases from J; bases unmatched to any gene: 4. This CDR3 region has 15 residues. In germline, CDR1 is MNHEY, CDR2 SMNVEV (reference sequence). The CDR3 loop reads CASSSLDRGNYGYTF. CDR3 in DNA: TGTGCCAGCAGTTCCCTGGACAGGGGGAACTATGGCTACACCTTC.

The CDR3, as DNA: TGCGCCAGCAGCCAAGTGGGGACAGGGTGGGAAAAACTGTTTTTT. As protein: CASSQVGTGWEKLFF. The chain has TRBV4-1 and TRBJ1-4, with TRBD1 identical over 9 bases. The CDR3 length is 15 residues. Germline assignment: CDR1 MGHRA and CDR2 YSYEKL. Unmatched junction bases numbered 5, after V lost 1 base and J lost 8 bases.

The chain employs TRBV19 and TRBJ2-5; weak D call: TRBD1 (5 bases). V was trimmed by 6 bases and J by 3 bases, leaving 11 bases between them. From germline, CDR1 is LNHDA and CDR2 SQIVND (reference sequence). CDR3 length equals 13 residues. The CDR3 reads CASSQGVKETQYF. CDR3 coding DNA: TGTGCCAGTAGCCAGGGTGTGAAAGAGACCCAGTACTTC. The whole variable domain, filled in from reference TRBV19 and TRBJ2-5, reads DGGITQSPKYLFRKEGQNVTLSCEQNLNHDAMYWYRQDPGQGLRLIYYSQIVNDFQKGDIAEGYSVSREKKESFPLTVTSAQKNPTAFYLCASSQGVKETQYFGPGTRLLVL.

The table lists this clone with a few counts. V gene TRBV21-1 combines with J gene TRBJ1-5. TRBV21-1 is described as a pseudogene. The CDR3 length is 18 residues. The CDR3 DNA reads TGTGCCAGCAGCAAAGACCGTTGCAGAGGCTATAGCAATCAGCCCCAGCATTTT. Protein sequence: CASSKDRCRGYSNQPQHF.

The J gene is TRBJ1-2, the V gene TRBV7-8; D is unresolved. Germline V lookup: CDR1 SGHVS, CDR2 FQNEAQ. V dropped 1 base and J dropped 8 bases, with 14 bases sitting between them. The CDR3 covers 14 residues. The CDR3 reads CASSLGRVLSGYTF. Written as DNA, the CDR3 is TGTGCCAGCAGCTTAGGGAGGGTCTTATCGGGCTACACCTTC. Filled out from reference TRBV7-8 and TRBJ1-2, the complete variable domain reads GAGVSQSPRYKVAKRGQDVALRCDPISGHVSLFWYQQALGQGPEFLTYFQNEAQLDKSGLPSDRFFAERPEGSVSTLKIQRTQQEDSAVYLCASSLGRVLSGYTFGSGTRLTVV.

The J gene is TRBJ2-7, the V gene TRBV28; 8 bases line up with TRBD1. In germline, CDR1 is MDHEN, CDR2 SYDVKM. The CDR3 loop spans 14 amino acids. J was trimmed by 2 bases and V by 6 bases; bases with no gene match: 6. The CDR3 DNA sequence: TGTGCCAGCAGCTCCGGACAGGGAGCCTACGAGCAGTACTTC. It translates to CASSSGQGAYEQYF.

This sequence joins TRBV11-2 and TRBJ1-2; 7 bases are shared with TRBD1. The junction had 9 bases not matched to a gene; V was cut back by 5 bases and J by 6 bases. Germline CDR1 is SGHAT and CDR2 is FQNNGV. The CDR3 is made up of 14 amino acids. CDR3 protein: CASSQARQGDGYTF. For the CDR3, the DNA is TGTGCCAGCAGCCAAGCCAGACAGGGCGATGGCTACACCTTC. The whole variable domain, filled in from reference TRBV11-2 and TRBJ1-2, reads EAGVAQSPRYKIIEKRQSVAFWCNPISGHATLYWYQQILGQGPKLLIQFQNNGVVDDSQLPKDRFSAERLKGVDSTLKIQPAKLEDSAVYLCASSQARQGDGYTFGSGTRLTVV.

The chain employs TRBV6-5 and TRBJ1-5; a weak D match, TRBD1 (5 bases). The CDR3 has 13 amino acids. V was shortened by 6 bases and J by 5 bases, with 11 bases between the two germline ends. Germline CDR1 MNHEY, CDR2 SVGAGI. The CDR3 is CASRAIGDQPQHF. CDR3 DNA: TGTGCCAGCAGGGCTATAGGGGATCAGCCCCAGCATTTT.

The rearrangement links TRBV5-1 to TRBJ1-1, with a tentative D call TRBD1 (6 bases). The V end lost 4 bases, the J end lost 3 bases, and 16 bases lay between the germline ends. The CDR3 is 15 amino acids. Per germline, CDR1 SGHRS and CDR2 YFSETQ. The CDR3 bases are TGCGCCAGCAGCCCCGGTCCCAGGGGATACACTGAAGCTTTCTTT. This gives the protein CASSPGPRGYTEAFF.

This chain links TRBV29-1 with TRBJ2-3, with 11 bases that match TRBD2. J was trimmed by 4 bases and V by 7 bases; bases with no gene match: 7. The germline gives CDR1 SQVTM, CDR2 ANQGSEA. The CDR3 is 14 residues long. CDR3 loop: CSGLIAGGADTQYF. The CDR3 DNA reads TGCAGCGGGCTCATAGCGGGGGGGGCAGATACGCAGTATTTT.

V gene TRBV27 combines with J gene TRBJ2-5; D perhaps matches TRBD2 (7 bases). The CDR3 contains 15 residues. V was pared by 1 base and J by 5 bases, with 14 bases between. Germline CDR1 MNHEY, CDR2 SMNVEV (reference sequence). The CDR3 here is CASSLLGGAEETQYF. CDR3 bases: TGTGCCAGCAGTTTATTAGGGGGGGCAGAGGAGACCCAGTACTTC.

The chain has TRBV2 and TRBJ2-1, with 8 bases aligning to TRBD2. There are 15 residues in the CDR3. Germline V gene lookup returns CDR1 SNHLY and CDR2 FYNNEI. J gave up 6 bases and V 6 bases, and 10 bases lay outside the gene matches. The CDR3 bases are TGTGCCAGCAGGCAATTCGCCGGGACTAGCAATGAGCAGTTCTTC. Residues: CASRQFAGTSNEQFF. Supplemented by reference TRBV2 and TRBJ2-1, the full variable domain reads EPEVTQTPSHQVTQMGQEVILRCVPISNHLYFYWYRQILGQKVEFLVSFYNNEISEKSEIFDDQFSVERPDGSNFTLKIRSTKLEDSAMYFCASRQFAGTSNEQFFGPGTRLTVL.

The CDR3 nucleotides read TGTGCCAGCAGTTACTCGAAGGGGGCTGGTCAGCCCCAGCATTTT. This codes for CASSYSKGAGQPQHF. This chain joins TRBV6-5 and TRBJ1-5; 7 nucleotides agree with TRBD1. This CDR3 is 15 amino acids long. V was pared by 0 bases and J by 6 bases, with 5 bases of the junction left unmatched. Germline-derived CDR1 and CDR2 are MNHEY and SVGAGI.

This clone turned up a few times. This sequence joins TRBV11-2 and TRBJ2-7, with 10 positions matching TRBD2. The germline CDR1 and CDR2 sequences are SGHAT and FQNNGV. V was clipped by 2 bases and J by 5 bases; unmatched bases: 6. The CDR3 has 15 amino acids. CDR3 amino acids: CASSLQAGGNHEQYF. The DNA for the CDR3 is TGTGCCAGCAGCTTACAAGCGGGAGGGAACCACGAGCAGTACTTC.

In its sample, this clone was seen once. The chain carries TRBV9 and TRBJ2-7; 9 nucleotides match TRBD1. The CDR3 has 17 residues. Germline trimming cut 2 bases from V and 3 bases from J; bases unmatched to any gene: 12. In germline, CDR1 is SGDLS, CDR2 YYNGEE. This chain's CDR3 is CASSVATGTGIRYEQYF. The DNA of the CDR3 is TGTGCCAGCAGCGTTGCTACCGGGACAGGGATTCGCTACGAGCAGTACTTC.

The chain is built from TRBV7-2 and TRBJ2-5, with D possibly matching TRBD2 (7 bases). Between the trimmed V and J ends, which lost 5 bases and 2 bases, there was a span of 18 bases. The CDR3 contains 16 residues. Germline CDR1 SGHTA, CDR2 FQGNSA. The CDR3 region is CASSTRGGGTQETQYF. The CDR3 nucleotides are TGTGCCAGCAGCACCCGGGGAGGGGGGACTCAAGAGACCCAGTACTTC. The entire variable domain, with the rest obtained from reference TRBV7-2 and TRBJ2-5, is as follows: GAGVSQSPSNKVTEKGKDVELRCDPISGHTALYWYRQSLGQGLEFLIYFQGNSAPDKSGLPSDRFSAERTGGSVSTLTIQRTQQEDSAVYLCASSTRGGGTQETQYFGPGTRLLVL.

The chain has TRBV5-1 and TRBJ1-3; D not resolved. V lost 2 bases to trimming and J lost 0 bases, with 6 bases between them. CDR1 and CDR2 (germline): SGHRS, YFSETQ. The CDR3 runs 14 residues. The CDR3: CASSLESSGNTIYF. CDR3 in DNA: TGCGCCAGCAGCTTAGAGAGCTCTGGAAACACCATATATTTT.

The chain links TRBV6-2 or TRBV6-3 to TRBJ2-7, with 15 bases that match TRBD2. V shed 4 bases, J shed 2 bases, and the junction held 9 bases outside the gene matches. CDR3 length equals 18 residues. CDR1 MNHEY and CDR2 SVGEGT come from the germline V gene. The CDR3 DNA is TGTGCCAGCAGTTCCACGGGACTAGCGGGAGGACATACCTACGAGCAGTACTTC. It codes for CASSSTGLAGGHTYEQYF.

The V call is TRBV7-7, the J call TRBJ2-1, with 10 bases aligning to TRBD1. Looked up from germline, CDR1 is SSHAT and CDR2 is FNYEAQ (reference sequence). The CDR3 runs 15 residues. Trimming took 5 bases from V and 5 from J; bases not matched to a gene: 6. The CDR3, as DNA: TGTGCCAGCAGCCGAACCGGGACAGGGGACAATGAGCAGTTCTTC. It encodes CASSRTGTGDNEQFF.

CDR3 nucleotide sequence: TGCGCCAGCAGCTTGGCCGGGACAGAGTACGAGCAGTACTTC. This gives the protein CASSLAGTEYEQYF. V is TRBV5-1 and J is TRBJ2-7; the match to TRBD1 covers 7 bases. The length of the CDR3 is 14 residues. Germline V gene data show CDR1 as SGHRS and CDR2 as YFSETQ. V dropped 0 bases and J dropped 4; count of bases not matched to a gene: 4.

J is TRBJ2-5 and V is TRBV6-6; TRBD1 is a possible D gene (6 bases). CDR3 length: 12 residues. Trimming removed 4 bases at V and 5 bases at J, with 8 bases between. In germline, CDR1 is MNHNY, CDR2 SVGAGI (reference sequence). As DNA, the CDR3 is TGTGCCAGCAGTTCCAGGGGTGAGACCCAGTACTTC. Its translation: CASSSRGETQYF.

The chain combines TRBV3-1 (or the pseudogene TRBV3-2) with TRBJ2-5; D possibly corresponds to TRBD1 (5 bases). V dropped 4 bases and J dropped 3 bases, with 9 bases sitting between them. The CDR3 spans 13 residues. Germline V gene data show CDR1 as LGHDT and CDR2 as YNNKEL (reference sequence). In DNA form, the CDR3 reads TGTGCCAGCAGCCCGGTCAGGGAAGAGACCCAGTACTTC. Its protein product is CASSPVREETQYF.